These T cell receptor beta chains were read from a single sample in a study of T cell responses to AZD1222 COVID-19 vaccine. This table comes from immunoSEQ multiplex PCR, and its TCRdb copy is limited to in-frame clones, with some not included. Among approximately 98,000 clones listed, roughly 89% were seen once. This sample comprised peripheral blood, obtained on day 0 of MenACWY control vaccination. The receptors derive from an adult in good health. Each CDR3 is given with its conserved first and last residue. The D gene is left open where the match is weak. Only part of the rows carry a size: once, few, many, or a class if the clone is expanded.

v_gene: TRBV2; d_gene: -; j_gene: TRBJ2-7; abundance: -; CDR3aa: CASSVVQAGEQYF; CDR3nt: TGTGCCAGCAGTGTGGTACAGGCGGGCGAGCAGTACTTC
v_gene: TRBV7-6; d_gene: TRBD1; j_gene: TRBJ2-3; abundance: once; CDR3aa: CASSGYRGRADTQYF; CDR3nt: TGTGCCAGCAGCGGCTACAGGGGTCGGGCAGATACGCAGTATTTT
v_gene: TRBV9; d_gene: -; j_gene: TRBJ2-3; abundance: -; CDR3aa: CASSVVGDTDTQYF; CDR3nt: TGTGCCAGCAGCGTAGTCGGGGACACAGATACGCAGTATTTT
v_gene: TRBV5-4; d_gene: -; j_gene: TRBJ2-1; abundance: -; CDR3aa: CASSLGVNEQFF; CDR3nt: TGTGCCAGCAGCTTAGGGGTCAATGAGCAGTTCTTC
v_gene: TRBV10-3; d_gene: -; j_gene: TRBJ2-7; abundance: -; CDR3aa: CASRDSYEQYF; CDR3nt: TGTGCCTCTAGGGACTCCTACGAGCAGTACTTC
v_gene: TRBV5-6; d_gene: -; j_gene: TRBJ1-1; abundance: -; CDR3aa: CASSLAGLAFF; CDR3nt: TGTGCCAGCAGCTTGGCAGGGTTGGCTTTCTTT
v_gene: TRBV28; d_gene: -; j_gene: TRBJ2-1; abundance: -; CDR3aa: CASSFMGGGMAEQFF; CDR3nt: TGTGCCAGCAGTTTCATGGGAGGGGGGATGGCTGAGCAGTTCTTC
v_gene: TRBV6-6; d_gene: -; j_gene: TRBJ2-3; abundance: once; CDR3aa: CASSYPTGQTDTQYF; CDR3nt: TGTGCCAGCAGTTACCCGACCGGACAGACAGATACGCAGTATTTT
v_gene: TRBV7-6; d_gene: -; j_gene: TRBJ2-3; abundance: once; CDR3aa: CASSPRAGGDTQYF; CDR3nt: TGTGCCAGCAGCCCGCGGGCTGGGGGAGATACGCAGTATTTT
v_gene: TRBV27; d_gene: TRBD1; j_gene: TRBJ1-1; abundance: -; CDR3aa: CASSLPTGGRKAFF; CDR3nt: TGTGCCAGCAGTCTCCCGACAGGGGGCAGGAAAGCTTTCTTT
v_gene: TRBV10-1; d_gene: -; j_gene: TRBJ2-5; abundance: -; CDR3aa: CASSLTPQETQYF; CDR3nt: TGCGCCAGCAGCCTGACACCTCAAGAGACCCAGTACTTC
v_gene: TRBV12-3/TRBV12-4; d_gene: TRBD1; j_gene: TRBJ1-1; abundance: -; CDR3aa: CASRQQGDTEAFF; CDR3nt: TGTGCCAGCAGGCAACAGGGGGACACTGAAGCTTTCTTT
v_gene: TRBV4-1; d_gene: -; j_gene: TRBJ1-3; abundance: -; CDR3aa: CASSQVGRSSGNTIYF; CDR3nt: TGCGCCAGCAGCCAAGTAGGCCGGAGCTCTGGAAACACCATATATTTT
v_gene: TRBV6-5; d_gene: TRBD1; j_gene: TRBJ1-2; abundance: -; CDR3aa: CASRPGGMVDGYTF; CDR3nt: TGTGCCAGCAGACCAGGGGGGATGGTGGATGGCTACACCTTC
v_gene: TRBV6-5; d_gene: -; j_gene: TRBJ1-1; abundance: -; CDR3aa: CASLDEGGLTEAFF; CDR3nt: TGTGCCAGCCTAGACGAAGGGGGGCTCACTGAAGCTTTCTTT
v_gene: TRBV7-9; d_gene: -; j_gene: TRBJ1-4; abundance: -; CDR3aa: CASSKSATNEKLFF; CDR3nt: TGTGCCAGCAGCAAAAGTGCAACTAATGAAAAACTGTTTTTT
v_gene: TRBV28; d_gene: TRBD1; j_gene: TRBJ1-2; abundance: once; CDR3aa: CASSLGQGAFGYTF; CDR3nt: TGTGCCAGCAGCTTAGGACAGGGAGCCTTTGGCTACACCTTC
v_gene: TRBV6-5; d_gene: -; j_gene: TRBJ1-5; abundance: -; CDR3aa: CATLKREYGNQPQHF; CDR3nt: TGTGCCACCCTTAAACGGGAGTACGGCAATCAGCCCCAGCATTTT
v_gene: TRBV20-1; d_gene: TRBD1; j_gene: TRBJ2-7; abundance: -; CDR3aa: CSASDDRETYEQYF; CDR3nt: TGCAGTGCTAGTGACGACAGGGAAACCTACGAGCAGTACTTC
v_gene: TRBV19; d_gene: TRBD1; j_gene: TRBJ2-7; abundance: -; CDR3aa: CASSLTGTGGDEQYF; CDR3nt: TGTGCCAGTAGTTTAACCGGGACAGGGGGCGACGAGCAGTACTTC
v_gene: TRBV5-6; d_gene: TRBD1; j_gene: TRBJ1-6; abundance: -; CDR3aa: CASSLAGTGGHSPLHF; CDR3nt: TGTGCCAGCAGCTTGGCCGGGACAGGAGGTCACTCACCCCTCCACTTT
v_gene: TRBV7-2; d_gene: -; j_gene: TRBJ1-2; abundance: -; CDR3aa: CASSSRYGYTF; CDR3nt: TGTGCCAGCAGCTCCCGCTATGGCTACACCTTC
v_gene: TRBV5-1; d_gene: -; j_gene: TRBJ2-1; abundance: -; CDR3aa: CASSLSGYNEQFF; CDR3nt: TGCGCCAGCAGCTTGTCGGGGTACAATGAGCAGTTCTTC
v_gene: TRBV9; d_gene: -; j_gene: TRBJ1-1; abundance: -; CDR3aa: CASSVGVKGYTSQNTEAFF; CDR3nt: TGTGCCAGCAGCGTTGGGGTCAAGGGCTATACTTCACAAAACACTGAAGCTTTCTTT
v_gene: TRBV5-1; d_gene: -; j_gene: TRBJ1-4; abundance: -; CDR3aa: CASSFGQGDEKLFF; CDR3nt: TGCGCCAGCAGCTTCGGGCAGGGTGATGAAAAACTGTTTTTT
v_gene: TRBV28; d_gene: -; j_gene: TRBJ1-3; abundance: -; CDR3aa: CASSSIRRTGNTIYF; CDR3nt: TGTGCCAGCAGTTCCATCAGGCGAACTGGAAACACCATATATTTT
v_gene: TRBV5-1; d_gene: TRBD1; j_gene: TRBJ2-3; abundance: -; CDR3aa: CASSLGPRGTGSDTQYF; CDR3nt: TGCGCCAGCAGCTTGGGGCCGAGGGGGACAGGGTCAGATACGCAGTATTTT
v_gene: TRBV6-5; d_gene: TRBD2; j_gene: TRBJ2-1; abundance: -; CDR3aa: CASSSGVSYNEQFF; CDR3nt: TGTGCCAGCAGTAGCGGGGTCTCCTACAATGAGCAGTTCTTC
v_gene: TRBV12-5; d_gene: -; j_gene: TRBJ1-1; abundance: -; CDR3aa: CASNRDINTEAFF; CDR3nt: TGTGCTAGTAACCGGGACATAAACACTGAAGCTTTCTTT
v_gene: TRBV6-4; d_gene: TRBD1; j_gene: TRBJ1-1; abundance: -; CDR3aa: CASSADRGSEAFF; CDR3nt: TGTGCCAGCAGTGCAGACAGGGGCTCTGAAGCTTTCTTT
v_gene: TRBV10-3; d_gene: -; j_gene: TRBJ2-1; abundance: few; CDR3aa: CAISESTNPLYNEQFF; CDR3nt: TGTGCCATCAGTGAGTCGACTAACCCCTTGTACAATGAGCAGTTCTTC
v_gene: TRBV7-9; d_gene: -; j_gene: TRBJ2-3; abundance: -; CDR3aa: CASSTSTDTQYF; CDR3nt: TGTGCCAGCAGCACCAGCACAGATACGCAGTATTTT
v_gene: TRBV11-2; d_gene: -; j_gene: TRBJ2-1; abundance: -; CDR3aa: CASSGRGAYNEQFF; CDR3nt: TGTGCCAGCAGCGGTAGAGGAGCCTACAATGAGCAGTTCTTC
v_gene: TRBV29-1; d_gene: TRBD2; j_gene: TRBJ2-7; abundance: -; CDR3aa: CSVKLAGSLYEQYF; CDR3nt: TGCAGCGTTAAACTAGCGGGGAGTCTCTACGAGCAGTACTTC
v_gene: TRBV9; d_gene: -; j_gene: TRBJ2-7; abundance: few; CDR3aa: CASSVTGNSYEQYF; CDR3nt: TGTGCCAGCAGCGTAACAGGGAACTCCTACGAGCAGTACTTC
v_gene: TRBV27; d_gene: -; j_gene: TRBJ1-2; abundance: -; CDR3aa: CASSLNPRAGYTF; CDR3nt: TGTGCCAGCAGTCTAAACCCCAGGGCTGGCTACACCTTC
v_gene: TRBV14; d_gene: -; j_gene: TRBJ2-2; abundance: -; CDR3aa: CASSPTVNTGELFF; CDR3nt: TGTGCCAGCAGTCCCACAGTAAACACCGGGGAGCTGTTTTTT
v_gene: TRBV10-3; d_gene: -; j_gene: TRBJ2-7; abundance: -; CDR3aa: CAIGGGRYEQYF; CDR3nt: TGTGCCATCGGAGGGGGGCGATACGAGCAGTACTTC
v_gene: TRBV7-2; d_gene: -; j_gene: TRBJ2-7; abundance: -; CDR3aa: CASSLVLSSYEQYF; CDR3nt: TGTGCCAGCAGCTTAGTGTTGAGCTCCTACGAGCAGTACTTC
v_gene: TRBV12-3/TRBV12-4; d_gene: -; j_gene: TRBJ1-2; abundance: -; CDR3aa: CASSRDINGYTF; CDR3nt: TGTGCCAGCAGCCGGGACATTAATGGCTACACCTTC
v_gene: TRBV3-1/TRBV3-2; d_gene: TRBD1; j_gene: TRBJ1-2; abundance: -; CDR3aa: CASSQDPTGDRGDYGYTF; CDR3nt: TGTGCCAGCAGCCAAGACCCCACCGGCGACAGGGGAGACTATGGCTACACCTTC
v_gene: TRBV7-6; d_gene: -; j_gene: TRBJ1-3; abundance: once; CDR3aa: CASRRGAGPRSSGNTIYF; CDR3nt: TGTGCCAGCCGGCGAGGGGCAGGGCCTCGGTCCTCTGGAAACACCATATATTTT
v_gene: TRBV9; d_gene: TRBD1; j_gene: TRBJ1-1; abundance: -; CDR3aa: CASSPRTGEMDTEAFF; CDR3nt: TGTGCCAGCAGCCCCCGGACAGGGGAGATGGACACTGAAGCTTTCTTT
v_gene: TRBV9; d_gene: TRBD1; j_gene: TRBJ2-7; abundance: -; CDR3aa: CASSDGQGYEQYF; CDR3nt: TGTGCCAGCAGCGACGGACAGGGGTACGAGCAGTACTTC
v_gene: TRBV24-1; d_gene: TRBD1; j_gene: TRBJ2-1; abundance: once; CDR3aa: CATRGQGVAQSSYNEQFF; CDR3nt: TGTGCCACTCGGGGACAGGGGGTAGCTCAAAGCTCCTACAATGAGCAGTTCTTC
v_gene: TRBV7-9; d_gene: -; j_gene: TRBJ1-6; abundance: -; CDR3aa: CASSPTLEDSPLHF; CDR3nt: TGTGCCAGCAGCCCGACACTGGAGGATTCACCCCTCCACTTT
v_gene: TRBV4-3; d_gene: -; j_gene: TRBJ1-2; abundance: -; CDR3aa: CASSHPANYGYTF; CDR3nt: TGCGCCAGCAGCCACCCCGCTAACTATGGCTACACCTTC
v_gene: TRBV15; d_gene: -; j_gene: TRBJ2-5; abundance: -; CDR3aa: CATSRDRRETQYF; CDR3nt: TGTGCCACCAGCAGAGATCGGCGAGAGACCCAGTACTTC
v_gene: TRBV6-5; d_gene: -; j_gene: TRBJ1-1; abundance: -; CDR3aa: CASSYQGGHRF; CDR3nt: TGTGCCAGCAGTTACCAAGGGGGGCATCGCTTT
v_gene: TRBV25-1; d_gene: -; j_gene: TRBJ1-2; abundance: -; CDR3aa: CASSVAANYGYTF; CDR3nt: TGTGCCAGCAGTGTCGCAGCTAACTATGGCTACACCTTC
v_gene: TRBV6-4; d_gene: TRBD1; j_gene: TRBJ1-2; abundance: -; CDR3aa: CASSDGTGTANGYTF; CDR3nt: TGTGCCAGCAGTGACGGGACAGGGACGGCGAATGGCTACACCTTC
v_gene: TRBV5-6; d_gene: -; j_gene: TRBJ1-6; abundance: once; CDR3aa: CASSLGGFNSPLHF; CDR3nt: TGTGCCAGCAGCTTGGGGGGGTTCAATTCACCCCTCCACTTT
v_gene: TRBV5-1; d_gene: -; j_gene: TRBJ1-2; abundance: -; CDR3aa: CASSLEGVRGYTF; CDR3nt: TGCGCCAGCAGCTTGGAAGGGGTTCGAGGCTACACCTTC
v_gene: TRBV6-1; d_gene: -; j_gene: TRBJ1-5; abundance: -; CDR3aa: CASSEQAHQPQHF; CDR3nt: TGTGCCAGCAGTGAACAGGCCCATCAGCCCCAGCATTTT
v_gene: TRBV28; d_gene: -; j_gene: TRBJ2-2; abundance: -; CDR3aa: CASSPTSTGELFF; CDR3nt: TGTGCCAGCAGCCCTACTAGCACCGGGGAGCTGTTTTTT
v_gene: TRBV6-5; d_gene: -; j_gene: TRBJ2-7; abundance: -; CDR3aa: CASSYPQASSYEQYF; CDR3nt: TGTGCCAGCAGTTACCCCCAGGCCAGTTCCTACGAGCAGTACTTC
v_gene: TRBV5-5; d_gene: -; j_gene: TRBJ1-6; abundance: -; CDR3aa: CASSLKPHGGGNSPLHF; CDR3nt: TGTGCCAGCAGCTTAAAGCCCCACGGGGGGGGCAATTCACCCCTCCACTTT
v_gene: TRBV5-1; d_gene: -; j_gene: TRBJ1-2; abundance: -; CDR3aa: CASSLSLGTTNYGYTF; CDR3nt: TGCGCCAGCAGCTTGTCTCTGGGAACTACTAACTATGGCTACACCTTC
v_gene: TRBV18; d_gene: TRBD1; j_gene: TRBJ2-3; abundance: -; CDR3aa: CASSPRTGGAVDTQYF; CDR3nt: TGTGCCAGCTCGCCTAGGACAGGGGGCGCGGTAGATACGCAGTATTTT